Listed below are T cell receptor beta chains from one sample, sequenced in a study of T cell responses to AZD1222 COVID-19 vaccine. Profiling relied on immunoSEQ multiplex PCR, and the TCRdb table lists in-frame clones only, not all of them. The data hold 100,000 to 150,000 clones, with 80% to 90% observed a single time. The input for sequencing was peripheral blood, taken on day 0 of AZD1222 vaccination. The receptors here all came from an adult in good health. CDR3s include the opening cysteine and the closing phenylalanine or tryptophan. D genes are given only for firm matches. The size of a clone is reported for some rows only, either as once, few or many, or as a class for expanded clones.

v_gene	j_gene	abundance	d_gene	CDR3nt	CDR3aa
TRBV7-7	TRBJ2-2	once	TRBD2	TGTGCTAGCAGCAAAGGGACTAGCCCGAACACCGGGGAGCTGTTTTTT	CASSKGTSPNTGELFF
TRBV5-1	TRBJ1-2	-	-	TGCGCCAGCAGTTTCGACGCTAACTATGGCTACACCTTC	CASSFDANYGYTF
TRBV13	TRBJ2-5	-	-	TGTGCCAGCAGCTTAGGCCTAGGGACCCATCAAGAGACCCAGTACTTC	CASSLGLGTHQETQYF
TRBV7-9	TRBJ1-1	-	TRBD1	TGTGCCAGCAGCTTAGAGGGACAGTCCCCGGGAGATCAAGCTTTCTTT	CASSLEGQSPGDQAFF
TRBV6-6	TRBJ2-7	-	-	TGTGCCAGCTCCACCAGACGTCCCGCCTACGAGCAGTACTTC	CASSTRRPAYEQYF
TRBV2	TRBJ1-6	-	-	TGTGCCAGCAGTGGGGAACAGGAATGGATTTTTAATTCACCCCTCCACTTT	CASSGEQEWIFNSPLHF
TRBV28	TRBJ1-5	-	-	TGTGCCAGCAGTTGGGGAGGGGGATTTGATCAGCCCCAGCATTTT	CASSWGGGFDQPQHF
TRBV2	TRBJ2-7	-	TRBD2	TGTGCCAGCGGCCTAGCGGGTCGCGAGCAGTACTTC	CASGLAGREQYF
TRBV7-2	TRBJ1-1	-	-	TGTGCCAGCAGCTTAGTCCTCCCTGAAGCTTTCTTT	CASSLVLPEAFF
TRBV6-5	TRBJ1-2	few	-	TGTGCCAGCAGTCCCCGAGACTATGGCTACACCTTC	CASSPRDYGYTF
TRBV12-3/TRBV12-4	TRBJ1-2	-	-	TGTGCCAGCAGTTACAGGGTTGGCTACACCTTC	CASSYRVGYTF
TRBV5-1	TRBJ2-2	-	-	TGCGCCAGCAGGCCTCAGCAGAACACCGGGGAGCTGTTTTTT	CASRPQQNTGELFF
TRBV15	TRBJ2-7	-	TRBD1	TGTGCCACCAGCAGAACTACAGGGGAGATTGGACCGATCGAGCAGTACTTC	CATSRTTGEIGPIEQYF
TRBV12-3/TRBV12-4	TRBJ1-5	-	-	TGTGCCAGCGGGGTGCTGCGGGATCAGCCCCAGCATTTT	CASGVLRDQPQHF
TRBV11-3	TRBJ2-3	-	TRBD1	TGTGCCAGCAGTTCCCGGGACAGGGCTACAGATACGCAGTATTTT	CASSSRDRATDTQYF
TRBV19	TRBJ2-3	-	TRBD2	TGTGCCAGTATTCCTAGCGGGAGGGGCACAGATACGCAGTATTTT	CASIPSGRGTDTQYF
TRBV3-1/TRBV3-2	TRBJ2-1	-	-	TGTGCCAGCAGCCTATATGACAATGAGCAGTTCTTC	CASSLYDNEQFF
TRBV6-5	TRBJ2-2	-	-	TGTGCCAGTGATCCGAACACCGGGGAGCTGTTTTTT	CASDPNTGELFF
TRBV5-1	TRBJ2-3	few	-	TGCGCCAGCAGCTTGGGGGGGACTCCAAGGCAAGATACGCAGTATTTT	CASSLGGTPRQDTQYF
TRBV2	TRBJ1-6	-	-	TGTGCCAGCAGGGGCGGGGAGAGCTCACCCCTCCACTTT	CASRGGESSPLHF
TRBV5-8	TRBJ2-2	-	TRBD1	TGTGCCAGCAGCTTAATACAGGGGATAAACACCGGGGAGCTGTTTTTT	CASSLIQGINTGELFF
TRBV2	TRBJ2-3	-	-	TGTGCCAGCAGTGTGGTAGTGGGGACGCAGTATTTT	CASSVVVGTQYF
TRBV7-2	TRBJ2-2	-	-	TGTGCCAGCAGCTCTAGCCCTAGTGAGCTGTTTTTT	CASSSSPSELFF
TRBV5-1	TRBJ2-2	-	TRBD2	TGCGCCACAAATAGCGGGAGGTCCGACACCGGGGAGCTGTTTTTT	CATNSGRSDTGELFF
TRBV5-4	TRBJ1-2	-	-	TGTGCCAGCAGACCACAGGAGAACTATGGCTACACCTTC	CASRPQENYGYTF
TRBV7-2	TRBJ1-1	-	-	TGTGCCAGCAGCCCAATGGGGGACACTGAAGCTTTCTTT	CASSPMGDTEAFF
TRBV5-4	TRBJ1-1	-	-	TGTGCCAGCAGCTTGGGATTAGCGAACACTGAAGCTTTCTTT	CASSLGLANTEAFF
TRBV2	TRBJ2-7	-	-	TGTGCCAGCAGTACCGGGACCCACTACGAGCAGTACTTC	CASSTGTHYEQYF